The next 5 T cell receptor beta chains were all read from a single sample in a study of Ad26.COV2.S vaccination and SARS-CoV-2 variants. Data came from immunoSEQ multiplex PCR; TCRdb stores just in-frame clones and leaves some out. The table lists tens of thousands of clones, roughly 84% of them singletons. The starting material was peripheral blood, obtained after recovery from COVID-19. The receptors were sampled from a human donor who had recovered from COVID-19.

V is TRBV5-5 and J is TRBJ2-7; tentatively, D is TRBD1 (5 bases). Germline V gene sequence: CDR1 SGHKS, CDR2 YYEKEE (reference sequence). CDR3 size: 16 residues. The V end was cut by 0 bases, the J end by 0 bases, with 13 bases between. The CDR3 loop is CASSLEQALSSYEQYF. The CDR3 region has the DNA TGTGCCAGCAGCTTGGAACAGGCCCTTAGCTCCTACGAGCAGTACTTC. Variable domain in full (rest from reference TRBV5-5 and TRBJ2-7): DAGVTQSPTHLIKTRGQQVTLRCSPISGHKSVSWYQQVLGQGPQFIFQYYEKEERGRGNFPDRFSARQFPNYSSELNVNALLLGDSALYLCASSLEQALSSYEQYFGPGTRLTVT.

The V call is TRBV7-2, the J call TRBJ2-2; 7 nucleotides agree with TRBD1. Germline values: CDR1 SGHTA, CDR2 FQGNSA. This CDR3 region has 14 residues. Losses at the gene ends were 6 bases for V and 4 bases for J; bases not matched to a gene: 5. This CDR3 is CASSPGQRTGELFF. For the CDR3, the DNA is TGTGCCAGCAGTCCGGGACAGCGCACCGGGGAGCTGTTTTTT. Full variable domain (missing parts from reference TRBV7-2 and TRBJ2-2): GAGVSQSPSNKVTEKGKDVELRCDPISGHTALYWYRQSLGQGLEFLIYFQGNSAPDKSGLPSDRFSAERTGGSVSTLTIQRTQQEDSAVYLCASSPGQRTGELFFGEGSRLTVL.

The chain is built from TRBV6-1 and TRBJ2-7; 10 positions agree with TRBD1. Germline lookup yields CDR1 MNHNS and CDR2 SASEGT. The junction had 4 bases not matched to a gene; V was cut back by 2 bases and J by 3 bases. The CDR3 totals 15 residues. The CDR3 DNA reads TGTGCCAGCAGTGAATGGGACAGGGGAATCTACGAGCAGTACGTC. Residues: CASSEWDRGIYEQYV.

The genes are TRBV5-1 and TRBJ2-5; 7 bases map to TRBD1. The V segment lost 4 bases and the J segment 0 bases; nucleotides outside the gene matches: 6. CDR3 size: 15 residues. In germline, CDR1 is SGHRS, CDR2 YFSETQ. CDR3 amino acids: CASSSPQGYQETQYF. CDR3 nucleotides: TGCGCCAGCAGCAGCCCACAGGGGTACCAAGAGACCCAGTACTTC.

J is TRBJ1-6 and V is TRBV18, with D maybe TRBD1 (5 bases). This CDR3 has 16 residues. V was trimmed by 3 bases and J by 7 bases, leaving 16 bases between them. Germline lookup yields CDR1 KGHSH and CDR2 LQKENI. The DNA of the CDR3 is TGTGCCAGCTCACCCCTAGGTTTGGGGGACAATTCACCCCTCCACTTT. The encoded protein is CASSPLGLGDNSPLHF.